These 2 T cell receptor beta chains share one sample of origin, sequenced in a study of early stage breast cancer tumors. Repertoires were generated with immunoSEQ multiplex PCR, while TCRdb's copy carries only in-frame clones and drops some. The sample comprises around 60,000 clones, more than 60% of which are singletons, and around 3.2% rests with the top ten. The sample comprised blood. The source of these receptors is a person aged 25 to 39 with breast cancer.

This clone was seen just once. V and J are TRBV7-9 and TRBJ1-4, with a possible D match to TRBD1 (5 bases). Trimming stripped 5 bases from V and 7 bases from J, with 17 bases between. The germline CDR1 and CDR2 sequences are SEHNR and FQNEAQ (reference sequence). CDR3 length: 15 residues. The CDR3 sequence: CASSPTPRGVEKLFF. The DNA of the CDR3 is TGTGCCAGCAGCCCAACACCCCGAGGGGTTGAAAAACTGTTTTTT.

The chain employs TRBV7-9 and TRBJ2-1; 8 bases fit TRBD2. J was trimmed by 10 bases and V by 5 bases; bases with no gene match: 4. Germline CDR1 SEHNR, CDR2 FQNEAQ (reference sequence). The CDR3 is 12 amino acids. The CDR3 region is CASSHTSGEQFF. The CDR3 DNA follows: TGTGCCAGCAGCCATACTAGCGGAGAGCAGTTCTTC.